The rows below give T cell receptor beta chains drawn from one sample of a study of cytotoxic CD8 clonotypes in ibrutinib-treated CLL. Only in-frame clones appear in the TCRdb table, and some are missing; sequencing was by immunoSEQ multiplex PCR. The sample yields some 130,000 clones, approximately 85% seen once. This material consisted of PBMCs, taken after 24 months of ibrutinib treatment. These receptor sequences come from a human donor with chronic lymphocytic leukemia. CDR3s include the opening cysteine and the closing phenylalanine or tryptophan.

j_gene: TRBJ2-1
v_gene: TRBV5-1
CDR3aa: CASSANSGGSYNEQFF

j_gene: TRBJ2-2
v_gene: TRBV18
CDR3aa: CASSPQGNTGELFF

j_gene: TRBJ2-2
v_gene: TRBV7-2
CDR3aa: CASSSDRDTGELFF

j_gene: TRBJ2-1
v_gene: TRBV19
CDR3aa: CASSRGLAGVTEQFF

j_gene: TRBJ2-5
v_gene: TRBV5-1
CDR3aa: CASSLALPPQETQYF

j_gene: TRBJ1-3
v_gene: TRBV2
CDR3aa: CASSESNSGNTIYF

j_gene: TRBJ1-4
v_gene: TRBV28
CDR3aa: CASNPSSVGQTNEKLFF

j_gene: TRBJ2-3
v_gene: TRBV29-1
CDR3aa: CSVVEGPDTQYF

j_gene: TRBJ2-3
v_gene: TRBV15
CDR3aa: CATSRVGADTQYF

j_gene: TRBJ2-7
v_gene: TRBV27
CDR3aa: CASSSWGPSEQYF

j_gene: TRBJ2-7
v_gene: TRBV7-2
CDR3aa: CASSLVYEQYF

j_gene: TRBJ1-2
v_gene: TRBV5-1
CDR3aa: CASSLDGGRQNPHYGYTF

j_gene: TRBJ2-2
v_gene: TRBV19
CDR3aa: CACHRGPGELFF

j_gene: TRBJ2-1
v_gene: TRBV28
CDR3aa: CASSSRRTGLSSYNEQFF

j_gene: TRBJ2-3
v_gene: TRBV11-2
CDR3aa: CASSLQPFLRGFTDTQYF

j_gene: TRBJ2-5
v_gene: TRBV6-1
CDR3aa: CASSALWDGTQYF

j_gene: TRBJ2-7
v_gene: TRBV18
CDR3aa: CASSPIQGSKEQYF

j_gene: TRBJ2-7
v_gene: TRBV7-2
CDR3aa: CASSPSFRVRNYEQYF

j_gene: TRBJ1-6
v_gene: TRBV7-2
CDR3aa: CASAIPQRGTNSPLHF

j_gene: TRBJ2-5
v_gene: TRBV9
CDR3aa: CASSVGALLYSPLAGLETQYF

j_gene: TRBJ1-1
v_gene: TRBV6-5
CDR3aa: CASSYSGVSGTEAFF

j_gene: TRBJ2-7
v_gene: TRBV5-1
CDR3aa: CASSLLTGAPEQYF

j_gene: TRBJ2-7
v_gene: TRBV11-1
CDR3aa: CASSFGSYEQYF

j_gene: TRBJ2-1
v_gene: TRBV11-3
CDR3aa: CASSADRHNEQFF

j_gene: TRBJ1-5
v_gene: TRBV2
CDR3aa: CASSERAGNQPQHF

j_gene: TRBJ1-2
v_gene: TRBV2
CDR3aa: CASSKGGGVRSYTF

j_gene: TRBJ2-7
v_gene: TRBV4-2
CDR3aa: CASSPQEGGALAYEQYF

j_gene: TRBJ2-7
v_gene: TRBV6-6
CDR3aa: CASRTGTGEEQYF

j_gene: TRBJ2-2
v_gene: TRBV1
CDR3aa: CTSSQVYGGANTGELFF

j_gene: TRBJ1-4
v_gene: TRBV7-9
CDR3aa: CASSLTGKNEKLFF

j_gene: TRBJ1-5
v_gene: TRBV6-5
CDR3aa: CASRKGREYQPQHF

j_gene: TRBJ1-1
v_gene: TRBV10-3
CDR3aa: CATHLGPAWGEAFF

j_gene: TRBJ2-3
v_gene: TRBV9
CDR3aa: CASSVASGRMADTQYF

j_gene: TRBJ1-1
v_gene: TRBV7-8
CDR3aa: CASSLRVGNTEAFF

j_gene: TRBJ1-6
v_gene: TRBV28
CDR3aa: CASSPPRGAGSPLHF

j_gene: TRBJ2-6
v_gene: TRBV5-1
CDR3aa: CASSLPSISGARSGANVLTF

j_gene: TRBJ2-3
v_gene: TRBV7-2
CDR3aa: CASSLVYQTPRWADTQYF

j_gene: TRBJ2-7
v_gene: TRBV6-5
CDR3aa: CASSYFGAAYEQYF

j_gene: TRBJ2-3
v_gene: TRBV27
CDR3aa: CASRRVGGAPDTQYF

j_gene: TRBJ1-5
v_gene: TRBV19
CDR3aa: CASSSRGSYQPQHF

j_gene: TRBJ1-1
v_gene: TRBV14
CDR3aa: CASSQGGFGNTEAFF

j_gene: TRBJ2-7
v_gene: TRBV15
CDR3aa: CATSSGLTTYEQYF

j_gene: TRBJ2-7
v_gene: TRBV6-1
CDR3aa: CASAVPGTTYEQYF

j_gene: TRBJ1-3
v_gene: TRBV6-1
CDR3aa: CASSEFVGGSGNTIYF

j_gene: TRBJ1-1
v_gene: TRBV2
CDR3aa: CASSEDSYKEAFF

j_gene: TRBJ2-5
v_gene: TRBV19
CDR3aa: CASSGGRTQETQYF

j_gene: TRBJ2-3
v_gene: TRBV7-3
CDR3aa: CATSRGRETDTQYF

j_gene: TRBJ2-7
v_gene: TRBV18
CDR3aa: CASTGQGNYEQYF

j_gene: TRBJ2-7
v_gene: TRBV18
CDR3aa: CASSPPPSGNEQYF

j_gene: TRBJ2-1
v_gene: TRBV28
CDR3aa: CASSPRLAGRNEQFF

j_gene: TRBJ2-7
v_gene: TRBV6-5
CDR3aa: CASSNPGGRTYEQYF

j_gene: TRBJ1-2
v_gene: TRBV4-3
CDR3aa: CASSQGGGVSYGYTF

j_gene: TRBJ2-3
v_gene: TRBV27
CDR3aa: CASKSGYTPTDTQYF

j_gene: TRBJ2-1
v_gene: TRBV28
CDR3aa: CASGSGTRGVGQFF

j_gene: TRBJ1-1
v_gene: TRBV7-9
CDR3aa: CASSLLAGKTEAFF

j_gene: TRBJ1-4
v_gene: TRBV30
CDR3aa: CAWSGSRGVGEKLFF

j_gene: TRBJ2-1
v_gene: TRBV2
CDR3aa: CASKYQREGPRGGFF